One sample yielded the 17 T cell receptor beta chains listed below, sequenced in a study of technical replicates of blood from a handful of donors. TCRdb's table, derived via immunoSEQ multiplex PCR, lists solely in-frame clones and lacks some. The sample lists tens of thousands of clones, 95% to 97% seen once, with around 0.29% in the top ten. Sequencing was performed on T cells isolated from PBMCs. The receptors here all came from a human donor in good health.

The chain joins TRBV19 to TRBJ2-1; 8 bases match TRBD2. CDR1 and CDR2 (germline): LNHDA, SQIVND (reference sequence). CDR3 length: 15 amino acids. Trimming cost V 5 bases and J 8 bases; bases outside gene matches: 11. In nucleotides, the CDR3 is TGTGCCAGTAGTGCCCGGGGGGGCAGGCAGGATGAGCAGTTCTTC. It yields the protein CASSARGGRQDEQFF.

The chain has TRBV2 and TRBJ2-1; 8 nucleotides line up with TRBD2. V was clipped by 10 bases and J by 6 bases; unmatched bases: 14. The length of the CDR3 is 15 residues. The germline gives CDR1 SNHLY, CDR2 FYNNEI. CDR3: CAIPPGGPIGNEQFF. The CDR3 DNA is TGTGCCATACCCCCGGGGGGGCCGATAGGCAATGAGCAGTTCTTC.

V is TRBV6-5 and J is TRBJ1-2, with a weak D call TRBD1 (6 bases). The CDR3 covers 15 residues. V lost 0 bases, J lost 4 bases, and 12 bases lay in between. Looked up from germline, CDR1 is MNHEY and CDR2 is SVGAGI. The CDR3 loop reads CASSYSRDIIYGYTF. DNA for the CDR3: TGTGCCAGCAGTTACTCAAGGGACATCATCTATGGCTACACCTTC.

This chain joins TRBV28 and TRBJ2-7; 7 nucleotides align to TRBD2. This CDR3 comprises 13 residues. From germline, CDR1 is MDHEN and CDR2 SYDVKM. The junction had 6 bases not matched to a gene; V was cut back by 8 bases and J by 2 bases. The CDR3 nucleotides read TGTGCCAGCGGACTAGGCCCGACCTACGAGCAGTACTTC. Translating gives CASGLGPTYEQYF.

J is TRBJ1-3 and V is TRBV19, with unresolved D. Trimming took 7 bases from V and 2 from J, leaving 15 bases between them. CDR1 and CDR2 from the germline V gene are LNHDA and SQIVND (reference sequence). CDR3 length: 15 amino acids. The CDR3: CASTVGRFAGNTIYF. The CDR3 nucleotides are TGTGCCAGTACTGTCGGGAGATTCGCTGGAAACACCATATATTTT.

V gene TRBV5-4 combines with J gene TRBJ2-2; D remains ambiguous. The V and J ends lost 0 bases and 3 bases respectively, with 12 bases between them. CDR1 and CDR2 from the germline V gene are SGHNT and YYREEE (reference sequence). This CDR3 region has 16 residues. The CDR3 protein is CASSLVPQSYTGELFF. The CDR3 region has the DNA TGTGCCAGCAGCTTGGTTCCCCAGTCATACACCGGGGAGCTGTTTTTT.

The gene calls are TRBV11-2 and TRBJ2-1, with a tentative D call TRBD1 (5 bases). This CDR3 region has 18 residues. Germline V gene lookup returns CDR1 SGHAT and CDR2 FQNNGV. The V and J ends lost 2 bases and 4 bases respectively, with 21 bases between them. CDR3 in DNA: TGTGCCAGCAGCTTAATGTTCGGTAGGACGGACACTTACAATGAGCAGTTCTTC. It translates to CASSLMFGRTDTYNEQFF.

This chain links TRBV6-6 with TRBJ2-3, with D maybe TRBD1 (6 bases). Germline V lookup: CDR1 MNHNY, CDR2 SVGAGI (reference sequence). The germline V and J ends were trimmed by 6 bases and 4 bases, with 14 bases remaining between them. The CDR3 extends over 14 amino acids. The CDR3 protein is CASSTNRVPDTQYF. Here the CDR3 DNA reads TGTGCCAGCAGCACAAACAGGGTCCCAGATACGCAGTATTTT.

The chain joins TRBV4-3 to TRBJ1-2; no reliable D call. This CDR3 has 13 residues. V lost 0 bases and J 8 bases, leaving 10 bases between the germline ends. The germline CDR1 and CDR2 sequences are LGHNA and YSLEER. CDR3 sequence reads: CASSQEAGLGYTF. The CDR3 DNA follows: TGCGCCAGCAGCCAAGAGGCTGGGCTCGGCTACACCTTC.

The genes are TRBV27 and TRBJ1-2; D is unresolved. Looked up from germline, CDR1 is MNHEY and CDR2 is SMNVEV (reference sequence). The CDR3 consists of 16 residues. V was trimmed by 1 base and J by 3 bases, leaving 15 bases between them. In DNA, the CDR3 is TGTGCCAGCAGTTTATTACGTGGCGGGTTTCACTATGGCTACACCTTC. Translating gives CASSLLRGGFHYGYTF.

The chain has TRBV18 and TRBJ1-5; the D gene is possibly TRBD1 (6 bases). CDR3 length: 17 residues. Germline-derived CDR1 and CDR2 are KGHSH and LQKENI. V was cut by 2 bases and J by 0 bases, with 14 bases left in between. In nucleotides, the CDR3 is TGTGCCAGCTCACCATCTTTTTACAGGGCTAGCAATCAGCCCCAGCATTTT. It codes for CASSPSFYRASNQPQHF.

This chain joins TRBV6-5 and TRBJ1-3; D remains ambiguous. V was shortened by 5 bases and J by 0 bases, with 8 bases between the two germline ends. CDR1 is MNHEY and CDR2 is SVGAGI in the germline V gene. This CDR3 is 14 amino acids long. The CDR3 DNA sequence: TGTGCCAGCAGTCATTTCAGCTCTGGAAACACCATATATTTT. This sequence encodes CASSHFSSGNTIYF.

The count of this clone is one. This chain uses TRBV2 with TRBJ2-7; maybe TRBD1 (5 bases). V lost 3 bases and J lost 3, with 9 bases in between. Germline CDR1 is SNHLY and CDR2 is FYNNEI. The length of the CDR3 is 13 residues. CDR3 DNA sequence: TGTGCCAGCAGTGAGGGGCTAAGCTACGAGCAGTACTTC. It is translated as CASSEGLSYEQYF.

This clone was detected only once. CDR3 sequence: CASSTPGVQRNEQFF. In DNA, the CDR3 is TGTGCCAGCAGTACCCCCGGGGTGCAGCGGAATGAGCAGTTCTTC. V and J are TRBV6-6 and TRBJ2-1; tentative D call: TRBD2 (5 bases). Germline V gene sequence: CDR1 MNHNY, CDR2 SVGAGI (reference sequence). The length of the CDR3 is 15 residues. The V gene lost 5 bases and the J gene lost 7 bases, with 18 bases spanning the gap.

The rearrangement joins TRBV14 to TRBJ1-4, with D perhaps TRBD1 (5 bases). The CDR3 consists of 14 residues. The germline CDR1 and CDR2 sequences are SGHDN and FVKESK. Trimming took 1 base from V and 6 from J, leaving 9 bases between them. CDR3 nucleotide sequence: TGTGCCAGCAGCCAAGGGGGGGGAGATGAAAAACTGTTTTTT. Translation: CASSQGGGDEKLFF.

The V and J genes are TRBV10-1 and TRBJ2-7, with a weak D call TRBD1 (5 bases). V gave up 6 bases and J gave up 2 bases, with 8 bases separating them. CDR1 WNHNN and CDR2 SYGVQD come from the germline V gene (reference sequence). CDR3 length: 12 residues. DNA for the CDR3: TGCGCCAGCAGCGACAGCACCTACGAGCAGTACTTC. Its translation: CASSDSTYEQYF.

The J gene is TRBJ2-7, the V gene TRBV6-5, with D uncertain. V was trimmed by 8 bases and J by 3 bases, leaving 11 bases between them. CDR1 is MNHEY, CDR2 SVGAGI, per germline. The CDR3 length is 12 residues. For the CDR3, the DNA is TGTGCCAGCTTCGGGTCATACTACGAGCAGTACTTC. Amino acid sequence: CASFGSYYEQYF.